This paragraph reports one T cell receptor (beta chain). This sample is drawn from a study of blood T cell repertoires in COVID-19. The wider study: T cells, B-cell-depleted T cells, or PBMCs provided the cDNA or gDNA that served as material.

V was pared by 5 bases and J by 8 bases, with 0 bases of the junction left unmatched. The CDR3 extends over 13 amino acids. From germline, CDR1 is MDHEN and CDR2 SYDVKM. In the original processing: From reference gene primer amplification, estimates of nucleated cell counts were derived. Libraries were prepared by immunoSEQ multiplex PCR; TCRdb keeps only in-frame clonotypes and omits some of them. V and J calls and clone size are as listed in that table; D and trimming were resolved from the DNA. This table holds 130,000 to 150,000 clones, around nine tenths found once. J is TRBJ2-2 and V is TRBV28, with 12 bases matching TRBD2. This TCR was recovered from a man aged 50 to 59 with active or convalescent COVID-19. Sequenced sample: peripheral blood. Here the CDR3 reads CASSTSGRGELFF. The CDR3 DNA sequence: TGTGCCAGCAGTACTAGCGGGAGGGGGGAGCTGTTTTTT.